Listed below are T cell receptor beta chains from one sample, sequenced in a study of PD-L1 blockade in urothelial cancer. TCRdb keeps only in-frame clones here, not all; method: immunoSEQ multiplex PCR. Of 15,000 to 20,000 clones in the sample, 75% to 90% were seen once. The sample here was PBMCs, taken around atezolizumab (anti-PD-L1) treatment. Receptors were obtained from a man aged 70 or older with urothelial cancer. The CDR3 runs from the conserved cysteine through the conserved F or W.

v_call: TRBV9; j_call: TRBJ1-4; cdr3_aa: CASSVDTQGNEKLFF
v_call: TRBV7-2; j_call: TRBJ1-1; cdr3_aa: CASSPDIDAFF
v_call: TRBV30; j_call: TRBJ1-5; cdr3_aa: CAWTGQGNQPQHF
v_call: TRBV11-2; j_call: TRBJ2-1; cdr3_aa: CASSLAGSYNEQFF
v_call: TRBV15; j_call: TRBJ1-6; cdr3_aa: CATSRAGQGNSPLHF
v_call: TRBV11-3; j_call: TRBJ2-7; cdr3_aa: CASSLVTSGGNYEQYF
v_call: TRBV2; j_call: TRBJ2-7; cdr3_aa: CASSEAHPLASFSYEQYF
v_call: TRBV20-1; j_call: TRBJ1-2; cdr3_aa: CSARDIDGYTF
v_call: TRBV4-1; j_call: TRBJ1-4; cdr3_aa: CASSRVAGNEKLFF
v_call: TRBV6-1; j_call: TRBJ1-1; cdr3_aa: CASRGNEGGRTEAFF
v_call: TRBV2; j_call: TRBJ2-7; cdr3_aa: CASSKGHKVYEQYF
v_call: TRBV12-5; j_call: TRBJ1-1; cdr3_aa: CASGLVPAPDRGEAFF
v_call: TRBV5-1; j_call: TRBJ2-1; cdr3_aa: CASSLGTDSSYNEQFF
v_call: TRBV19; j_call: TRBJ2-3; cdr3_aa: CASSIGWHTQYF
v_call: TRBV6-6; j_call: TRBJ2-1; cdr3_aa: CASSYPGLAGVNEQFF
v_call: TRBV6-5; j_call: TRBJ2-2; cdr3_aa: CASSYGETGELFF
v_call: TRBV2; j_call: TRBJ1-5; cdr3_aa: CASIMGVGQPQHF
v_call: TRBV6-1; j_call: TRBJ2-1; cdr3_aa: CASSEEHSHNEQFF
v_call: TRBV5-4; j_call: TRBJ1-4; cdr3_aa: CASSLPGTGNEKLFF
v_call: TRBV6-5; j_call: TRBJ2-5; cdr3_aa: CASSYSTLLKQETQYF
v_call: TRBV7-9; j_call: TRBJ1-4; cdr3_aa: CASGQGDEKLFF
v_call: TRBV2; j_call: TRBJ2-2; cdr3_aa: CASSDSMAGELFF
v_call: TRBV29-1; j_call: TRBJ2-7; cdr3_aa: CSVRGFGGLSEQYF
v_call: TRBV6-5; j_call: TRBJ2-7; cdr3_aa: CASGQSQTYEQYF
v_call: TRBV5-1; j_call: TRBJ1-2; cdr3_aa: CASSLIQGSGGYTF
v_call: TRBV5-8; j_call: TRBJ2-1; cdr3_aa: CASSLTGGEQFF
v_call: TRBV11-3; j_call: TRBJ2-7; cdr3_aa: CASSLGTSGGGLEQYF
v_call: TRBV30; j_call: TRBJ1-1; cdr3_aa: CAWTEENTKAFF
v_call: TRBV10-1; j_call: TRBJ2-5; cdr3_aa: CASSESLAPQETQYF
v_call: TRBV28; j_call: TRBJ1-3; cdr3_aa: CASSFRPSTGLGNTIYF
v_call: TRBV10-2; j_call: TRBJ1-6; cdr3_aa: CASSERGLGSPLHF
v_call: TRBV7-2; j_call: TRBJ1-3; cdr3_aa: CASSRNSNMYSGNTIYF
v_call: TRBV28; j_call: TRBJ2-7; cdr3_aa: CASNLRVGKNEQYF
v_call: TRBV14; j_call: TRBJ2-7; cdr3_aa: CASSPDRVGSQYF